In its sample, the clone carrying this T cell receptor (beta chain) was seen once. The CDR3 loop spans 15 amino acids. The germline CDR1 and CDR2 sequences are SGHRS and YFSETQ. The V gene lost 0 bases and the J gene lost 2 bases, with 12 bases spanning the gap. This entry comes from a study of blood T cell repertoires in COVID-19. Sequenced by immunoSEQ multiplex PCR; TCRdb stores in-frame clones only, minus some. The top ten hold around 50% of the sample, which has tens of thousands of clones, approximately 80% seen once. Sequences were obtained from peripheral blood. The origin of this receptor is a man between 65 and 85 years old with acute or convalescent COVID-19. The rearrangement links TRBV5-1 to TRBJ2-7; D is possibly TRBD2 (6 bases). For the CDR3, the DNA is TGCGCCAGCAGCTTGGAGGGACTTTCTGCCTACGAGCAGTACTTC. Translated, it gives CASSLEGLSAYEQYF.